This TCR beta chain is drawn from a study of Ad26.COV2.S vaccination and SARS-CoV-2 variants. Study-wide results and limits: Vaccinated individuals (as opposed to placebo recipients) had higher spike-specific TCR breadth. Comparable non-spike TCR breadth was observed in vaccine and placebo recipients. Measurements of TCR breadth and depth may have given underestimates of the total T cell responses. A substantial breadth of spike-specific CD8+ and CD4+ T cell responses after vaccination has been reported.

Here immunoSEQ multiplex PCR was the method, and the copy in TCRdb shows in-frame clones only, minus some. The sample includes about 350,000 clones, 92% of them seen just once. This clone was seen a few times. Its antigen is currently unknown. Trimming stripped 3 bases from V and 0 bases from J, with 7 bases between. Per germline, CDR1 SGDLS and CDR2 YYNGEE. This CDR3 is built from 15 residues. The TCR sequence derives from a human donor who had recovered from COVID-19. The chain employs TRBV9 and TRBJ2-6; D unresolved. The sequencing here drew on peripheral blood, taken after recovery from COVID-19. CDR3 coding DNA: TGTGCCAGCAGCGGAACAGCCTCTGGGGCCAACGTCCTGACTTTC. This codes for CASSGTASGANVLTF.